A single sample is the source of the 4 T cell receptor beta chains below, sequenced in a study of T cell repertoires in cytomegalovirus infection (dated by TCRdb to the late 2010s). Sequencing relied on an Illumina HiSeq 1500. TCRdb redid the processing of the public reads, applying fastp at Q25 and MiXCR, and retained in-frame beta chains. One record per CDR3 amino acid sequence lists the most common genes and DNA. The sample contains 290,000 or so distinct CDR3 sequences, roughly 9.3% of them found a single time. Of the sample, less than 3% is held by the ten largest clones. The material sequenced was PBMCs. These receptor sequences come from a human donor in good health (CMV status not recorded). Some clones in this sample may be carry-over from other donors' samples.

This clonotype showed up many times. CDR3 sequence reads: CASSSGGSNYGYTF. DNA for the CDR3: TGTGCCAGCAGTTCCGGAGGCTCTAACTATGGCTACACCTTC. This chain joins TRBV28 and TRBJ1-2, with D uncertain. Germline V gene data show CDR1 as MDHEN and CDR2 as SYDVKM. The V and J ends lost 4 bases and 0 bases respectively, with 9 bases between them. The CDR3 is made up of 14 amino acids.

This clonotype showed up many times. The CDR3 protein is CASSYSWGGKNEKLFF. The CDR3 DNA sequence: TGTGCCAGCAGTTACTCCTGGGGAGGAAAGAATGAAAAACTGTTTTTT. V and J are TRBV6-5 and TRBJ1-4; no definite D call. The CDR3 runs 16 residues. CDR1 is MNHEY and CDR2 is SVGAGI in the germline V gene. Trimming removed 0 bases at V and 5 bases at J, with 13 bases between.

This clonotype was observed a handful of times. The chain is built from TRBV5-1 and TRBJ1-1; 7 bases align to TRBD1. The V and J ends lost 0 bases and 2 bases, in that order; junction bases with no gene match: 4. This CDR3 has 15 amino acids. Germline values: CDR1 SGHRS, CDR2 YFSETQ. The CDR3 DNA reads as TGCGCCAGCAGCTTGGAGGGGGCTAGAAACACTGAAGCTTTCTTT. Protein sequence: CASSLEGARNTEAFF.

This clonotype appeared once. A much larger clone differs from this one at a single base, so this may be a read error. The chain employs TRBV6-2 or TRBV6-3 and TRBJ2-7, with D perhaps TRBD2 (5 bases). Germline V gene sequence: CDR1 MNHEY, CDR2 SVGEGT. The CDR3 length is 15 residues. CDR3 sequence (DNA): TGTGCCGGCAGTTACGACGGGATTAGTTCCTACGAGCAGTACTTC. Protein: CAGSYDGISSYEQYF.